One sample yielded the 16 T cell receptor beta chains listed below, sequenced in a study of CXCR3-negative and CXCR3-positive naive CD8 T cells. The libraries of TRB cDNA were prepared using 5' RACE with UMI labels. For each CDR3 protein, TCRdb gives one entry from its re-call of the 5' RACE reads, without DNA. The listing records some 140,000 distinct CDR3 sequences. These receptors are not linked to any known antigen. Study outcomes and limitations: The TRB CDR3s that CXCR3-positive naive cells carried were more hydrophobic than those of CXCR3-negative naive cells.

Sequencing was carried out using naive CXCR3+ CD8+ T cells from blood. Specified subset: CD45RO-CCR7+CD27+CD95- naive CD8+ T cells expressing CXCR3 (TNR3+). These TCRs come from a human donor in good health. Some clones in this sample may be carry-over from other donors' samples.

The J gene is TRBJ2-3, the V gene TRBV13. The CDR3 runs 14 residues. CDR1 is PRHDT and CDR2 is FYEKMQ in the germline V gene (reference sequence). The CDR3 region is CASSFRGVPDTQYF.

The chain links TRBV29-1 to TRBJ2-2; TCRdb's assignment of TRBD1 cannot be checked, as there is no DNA. CDR3 length: 16 residues. CDR1 and CDR2 from the germline V gene are SQVTM and ANQGSEA. Here the CDR3 reads CSVEGGDRGHTGELFF.

The chain combines TRBV28 with TRBJ2-2; absent DNA, TCRdb's TRBD1 call cannot be checked. This CDR3 contains 15 residues. Germline loops: CDR1 MDHEN, CDR2 SYDVKM. This CDR3 reads CASSRRQGGAGELFF.

The chain combines TRBV19 with TRBJ1-1; TCRdb designates TRBD1, a call that cannot be tested without DNA. The CDR3 length is 11 residues. Per the germline V gene, CDR1 is LNHDA and CDR2 is SQIVND (reference sequence). CDR3 sequence: CVVGENTEAFF.

The chain recombines TRBV4-3 with TRBJ2-1; without DNA, the TCRdb call of TRBD1 cannot be checked. The CDR3 length is 16 residues. Germline CDR1 is LGHNA and CDR2 is YSLEER. The CDR3 reads CASSQDWTRWGNEQFF.

The chain couples TRBV5-8 to TRBJ1-2; TCRdb gives TRBD1 as the D gene, but with no DNA this cannot be confirmed. CDR1 is SGHTS and CDR2 is YDEGEE in the germline V gene. The CDR3 is 16 amino acids. CDR3 loop: CASSPSDSESLYGYTF.

This rearrangement joins TRBV7-2 to TRBJ2-7; with no DNA, the TCRdb D assignment of TRBD1 cannot be verified. Per the germline V gene, CDR1 is SGHTA and CDR2 is FQGNSA. The CDR3 sequence is 14 residues long. The CDR3 loop is CASSFAGVDHEQYF.

The gene calls are TRBV11-2 and TRBJ2-3; TCRdb reports TRBD1, a call that lacks DNA to check it against. The CDR3 sequence is 17 residues long. CDR1 and CDR2 (germline): SGHAT, FQNNGV. The CDR3 sequence is CASSSGQVPLSTDTQYF.

V usage is TRBV15 and J usage is TRBJ1-4; the D call from TCRdb, TRBD1, cannot be confirmed without DNA. Germline CDR1 reads LNHNV; CDR2 reads YYDKDF (reference sequence). CDR3 length: 15 amino acids. The CDR3 spells CATSRATGYNEKLFF.

This chain links TRBV7-8 with TRBJ2-1; TCRdb designates TRBD1, a call that cannot be tested without DNA. The length of the CDR3 is 16 residues. The V gene's germline CDR1 is SGHVS and CDR2 FQNEAQ. Here the CDR3 reads CASSSLGLSSYNEQFF.

V usage is TRBV4-2 and J usage is TRBJ2-2. In germline, CDR1 is LGHNA, CDR2 YNFKEQ. This CDR3 is 12 amino acids long. CDR3: CASSPGLGELFF.

The V call is TRBV29-1, the J call TRBJ2-5; lacking DNA, the TRBD2 call made by TCRdb goes unchecked. The CDR3 extends over 15 amino acids. Germline CDR1 and CDR2: SQVTM and ANQGSEA. The CDR3 is CSVEDPGTSVETQYF.

V gene TRBV28 combines with J gene TRBJ2-1; TCRdb's assignment of TRBD1 cannot be checked, as there is no DNA. Looked up from germline, CDR1 is MDHEN and CDR2 is SYDVKM. This CDR3 has 16 residues. CDR3 residues: CASSFPGTGAYNEQFF.

The gene calls are TRBV7-9 and TRBJ2-7. In germline, CDR1 is SEHNR, CDR2 FQNEAQ (reference sequence). The CDR3 consists of 14 residues. The CDR3 reads CASSLAFRSYEQYF. Using reference TRBV7-9 and TRBJ2-7 for the parts outside the CDR3, the full variable domain is DTGVSQNPRHKITKRGQNVTFRCDPISEHNRLYWYRQTLGQGPEFLTYFQNEAQLEKSRLLSDRFSAERPKGSFSTLEIQRTEQGDSAMYLCASSLAFRSYEQYFGPGTRLTVT.

V gene TRBV4-1 combines with J gene TRBJ1-2; TCRdb returns TRBD1, unconfirmable since there is no DNA. The CDR3 runs to 14 residues. From germline, CDR1 is MGHRA and CDR2 YSYEKL. The CDR3 loop reads CASSQLTGYNGYTF.

The chain carries TRBV4-1 and TRBJ1-2; TCRdb's assignment of TRBD1 cannot be checked, as there is no DNA. CDR3 length: 15 amino acids. CDR1 is MGHRA, CDR2 YSYEKL, per germline. CDR3 residues: CASSQMGQGNYGYTF.